This T cell receptor (beta chain) comes out of a study of blood T cell repertoires in COVID-19. Study summary: Acute and convalescent COVID-19 samples came from the United States, Italy and Spain. In each case, the material was cDNA or gDNA derived from T cells, B-cell-depleted T cells, or PBMCs.

There are 15 residues in the CDR3. Trimming left V 3 bases short and J 3 bases short, with 14 bases between. Looked up from germline, CDR1 is KGHSH and CDR2 is LQKENI. Original analysis: Estimation of nucleated cell counts relied on the amplification of reference gene primers. Profiling relied on immunoSEQ multiplex PCR, and the TCRdb table lists in-frame clones only, not all of them. V, J and clone size are taken as reported in that table, and D and trimming were inferred from the DNA itself. The sample holds tens of thousands of clones; about 80% are singletons and the top ten take roughly 3.2%. This clonotype was sampled from a man between 60 and 75 years old with acute or convalescent COVID-19. The sequencing sample was made of peripheral blood. The J gene is TRBJ1-1, the V gene TRBV18; possible D gene TRBD1, 5 bases. CDR3 in amino acids: CASSPKQVMDTEAFF. Written as DNA, the CDR3 is TGTGCCAGCTCACCGAAACAGGTCATGGACACTGAAGCTTTCTTT.